The 12 T cell receptor beta chains reported below all come from one sample, sequenced in a study of blood T cell repertoires in COVID-19. Using immunoSEQ multiplex PCR, the repertoire was profiled, and TCRdb retains in-frame clones only, with some absent. The profile shows about 190,000 clones, less than 85% of them singletons. Sequenced sample: peripheral blood. The receptors shown here come from a woman aged 45-65 years with acute or convalescent COVID-19.

The chain is built from TRBV10-2 and TRBJ2-1, with TRBD2 matching over 11 bases. The CDR3 consists of 13 residues. The V segment lost 9 bases and the J segment 7 bases; nucleotides outside the gene matches: 5. Germline CDR1 reads WSHSY; CDR2 reads SAAADI. CDR3 sequence (DNA): TGCGCCAGTAGCGGGAGGGCGGGGAATGAGCAGTTCTTC. Protein: CASSGRAGNEQFF.

The chain carries TRBV5-6 and TRBJ1-5; a weak D match, TRBD1 (5 bases). Per the germline V gene, CDR1 is SGHDT and CDR2 is YYEEEE. V lost 4 bases, J lost 2 bases, and 13 bases lay in between. The CDR3 totals 15 residues. CDR3 in amino acids: CASSLTGQGNQPQHF. The CDR3 DNA follows: TGTGCCAGCAGCCTCACAGGACAAGGCAATCAGCCCCAGCATTTT.

In its sample, this clone was seen a few times. The chain uses TRBV10-3 and TRBJ2-2, with 13 positions matching TRBD2. Germline-derived CDR1 and CDR2 are ENHRY and SYGVKD. The CDR3 is 17 residues long. The trim removed 5 bases at V and 4 bases at J, leaving 7 bases unmatched. In DNA form, the CDR3 reads TGTGCCATCAGTTCGACTAGCGGGAGGTCGGGCACCGGGGAGCTGTTTTTT. This encodes CAISSTSGRSGTGELFF.

The rearrangement uses TRBV4-1 and TRBJ2-1; the D is unclear. The V gene lost 6 bases and the J gene lost 3 bases, with 12 bases spanning the gap. CDR3 size: 14 residues. Germline CDR1 MGHRA, CDR2 YSYEKL. This CDR3 is CASRPTWSYNEQFF. CDR3 nucleotide sequence: TGCGCCAGCAGACCAACTTGGAGCTACAATGAGCAGTTCTTC.

The rearrangement joins TRBV6-6 to TRBJ2-7; TRBD1 matches 9 bases. V dropped 4 bases and J dropped 5; count of bases not matched to a gene: 9. The CDR3 is made up of 15 amino acids. The germline V gene has CDR1 MNHNY and CDR2 SVGAGI (reference sequence). The CDR3 loop reads CASSSPGTGTHEQYF. For the CDR3, the DNA is TGTGCCAGCAGTTCCCCCGGGACAGGGACACACGAGCAGTACTTC.

The chain recombines TRBV5-8 with TRBJ1-5; 7 bases are shared with TRBD1. V lost 6 bases and J lost 7; bases outside the gene matches: 13. In germline, CDR1 is SGHTS, CDR2 YDEGEE. CDR3 size: 15 residues. CDR3: CASNSGTVMEQPQHF. The CDR3 bases are TGTGCCAGCAACTCCGGGACAGTCATGGAGCAGCCCCAGCATTTT.

V gene TRBV9 combines with J gene TRBJ2-1; TRBD1 agrees at 8 bases. The V gene end was trimmed by 3 bases and the J gene end by 4 bases; junction bases not matched to a gene: 9. The CDR3 consists of 16 residues. Germline V gives CDR1 SGDLS, CDR2 YYNGEE. The chain's CDR3 is CASSAGAGQAYNEQFF. The CDR3 nucleotides read TGTGCCAGCAGCGCGGGTGCGGGACAGGCTTACAATGAGCAGTTCTTC.

The chain links TRBV5-1 to TRBJ1-1; 8 nucleotides align to TRBD1. The V and J ends lost 4 bases and 4 bases, in that order; junction bases with no gene match: 12. There are 16 residues in the CDR3. The germline gives CDR1 SGHRS, CDR2 YFSETQ. The CDR3 nucleotides are TGCGCCAGCAGCCTCAACAGGGGGTTCGAGCCCACTGAAGCTTTCTTT. It yields the protein CASSLNRGFEPTEAFF.

This chain uses TRBV7-8 with TRBJ2-7; TRBD2 agrees at 8 bases. V dropped 5 bases and J dropped 3; count of bases not matched to a gene: 12. Per germline, CDR1 SGHVS and CDR2 FQNEAQ. This CDR3 is 16 amino acids long. DNA of the CDR3: TGTGCCAGCAGCCCACGGCCCCGGGGGGGAAACTACGAGCAGTACTTC. Translating it yields CASSPRPRGGNYEQYF.

The J gene is TRBJ1-2, the V gene TRBV14; perhaps TRBD1 as D (5 bases). There are 13 residues in the CDR3. V was clipped by 4 bases and J by 5 bases, with 11 bases between them. Germline values: CDR1 SGHDN, CDR2 FVKESK. CDR3 DNA: TGTGCCAGCAGCCCGGACACGCGATATGGCTACACCTTC. Translation gives CASSPDTRYGYTF.

Only a few counts were recorded for this clone. CDR3 bases: TGCGCCAGCAACCTCATATGGAGGGCTAGCACAGATACGCAGTATTTT. Translation gives CASNLIWRASTDTQYF. The V call is TRBV4-3, the J call TRBJ2-3; maybe TRBD2 (6 bases). The CDR3 has 16 amino acids. V was clipped by 7 bases and J by 0 bases, with 17 bases between them. Germline CDR1 and CDR2: LGHNA and YSLEER.

CDR3 sequence reads: CASSRGQGNEQFF. In nucleotides, the CDR3 is TGTGCCAGCAGTAGGGGACAGGGCAATGAGCAGTTCTTC. The V and J genes are TRBV6-5 and TRBJ2-1; 9 positions match TRBD1. This CDR3 is built from 13 residues. V shed 5 bases and J 6 bases; nucleotides not matched to a gene: 2. Germline V lookup: CDR1 MNHEY, CDR2 SVGAGI.